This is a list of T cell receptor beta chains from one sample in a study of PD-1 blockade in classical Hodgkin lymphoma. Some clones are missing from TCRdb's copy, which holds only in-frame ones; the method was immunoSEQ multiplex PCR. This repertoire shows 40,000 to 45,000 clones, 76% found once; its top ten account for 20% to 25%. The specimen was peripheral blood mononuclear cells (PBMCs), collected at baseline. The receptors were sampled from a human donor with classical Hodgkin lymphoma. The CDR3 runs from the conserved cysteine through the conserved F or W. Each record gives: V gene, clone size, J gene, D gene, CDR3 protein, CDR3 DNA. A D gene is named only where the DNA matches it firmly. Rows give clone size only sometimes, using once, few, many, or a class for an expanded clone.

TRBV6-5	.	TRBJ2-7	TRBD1	CASSYYRGSYEQYF	TGTGCCAGCAGTTACTACAGGGGCTCCTACGAGCAGTACTTC
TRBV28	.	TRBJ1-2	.	CASSRAGNYTF	TGTGCCAGCAGCCGCGCCGGGAACTACACCTTC
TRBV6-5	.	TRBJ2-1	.	CASTWVNEQFF	TGTGCCAGCACGTGGGTAAATGAGCAGTTCTTC
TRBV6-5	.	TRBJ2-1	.	CASSYAQNNEQFF	TGTGCCAGCAGTTACGCGCAAAACAATGAGCAGTTCTTC
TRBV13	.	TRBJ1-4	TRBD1	CASSPDLPGQGREKLFF	TGTGCCAGCAGCCCAGACCTACCGGGACAGGGGCGGGAAAAACTGTTTTTT
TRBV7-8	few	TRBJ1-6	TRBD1	CASRLQGANSPLHF	TGTGCCAGCAGGCTCCAGGGGGCTAATTCACCCCTCCACTTT
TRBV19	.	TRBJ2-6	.	CASIGISSGANVLTF	TGTGCCAGTATTGGAATAAGCTCTGGGGCCAACGTCCTGACTTTC
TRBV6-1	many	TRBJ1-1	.	CASRALQGLGTEAFF	TGTGCCAGCAGAGCTTTACAGGGTCTGGGAACTGAAGCTTTCTTT
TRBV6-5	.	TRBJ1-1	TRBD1	CASSRSTGKTEAFF	TGTGCCAGCAGTAGGTCGACAGGGAAAACTGAAGCTTTCTTT
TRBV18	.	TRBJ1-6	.	CASSMDSYNSPLHF	TGTGCCAGCTCAATGGACTCCTATAATTCACCCCTCCACTTT
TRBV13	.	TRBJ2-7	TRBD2	CASSSGGAGEHEQYF	TGTGCCAGCAGCTCCGGGGGAGCGGGAGAGCACGAGCAGTACTTC
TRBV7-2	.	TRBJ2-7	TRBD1	CASSSSGTGLYEQYF	TGTGCCAGCAGCTCGTCCGGGACAGGTCTCTACGAGCAGTACTTC
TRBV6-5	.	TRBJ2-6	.	CASSPGTSGANVLTF	TGTGCCAGCAGCCCCGGGACATCTGGGGCCAACGTCCTGACTTTC
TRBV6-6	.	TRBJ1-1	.	CASSYSRGNTEAFF	TGTGCCAGCAGTTACTCCCGGGGAAACACTGAAGCTTTCTTT
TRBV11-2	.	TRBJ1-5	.	CASSLDPKGAGRPQHF	TGTGCCAGCAGCTTAGACCCCAAAGGCGCCGGGAGACCCCAGCATTTT
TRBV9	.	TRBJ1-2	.	CASSKSETSGVRSYGYTF	TGTGCCAGCAGTAAATCCGAAACTTCAGGGGTTCGGAGCTATGGCTACACCTTC
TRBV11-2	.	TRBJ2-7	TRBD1	CASSTKQGWAGGHYEQYF	TGTGCCAGCAGCACCAAACAGGGGTGGGCAGGGGGACATTACGAGCAGTACTTC
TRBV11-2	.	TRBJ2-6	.	CASSLNPTRSGANVLTF	TGTGCCAGCAGCTTAAACCCCACGAGGTCTGGGGCCAACGTCCTGACTTTC
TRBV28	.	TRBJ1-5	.	CASSSGKASNQPQHF	TGTGCCAGCAGTTCGGGGAAGGCAAGCAATCAGCCCCAGCATTTT
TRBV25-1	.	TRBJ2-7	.	CASSEQGLSSYEQYF	TGTGCCAGCAGTGAACAGGGACTGAGCTCCTACGAGCAGTACTTC
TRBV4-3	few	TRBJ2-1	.	CASSQDRHNEQFF	TGCGCCAGCAGCCAAGATCGGCACAATGAGCAGTTCTTC
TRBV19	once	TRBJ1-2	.	CASSIEHRSYGYTF	TGTGCCAGTAGTATAGAGCACAGATCCTATGGCTACACCTTC
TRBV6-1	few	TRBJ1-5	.	CASGQSNQPQHF	TGTGCCAGCGGGCAGTCCAATCAGCCCCAGCATTTT
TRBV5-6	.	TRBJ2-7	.	CASSLGEAGAYYEQYF	TGTGCCAGCAGCTTGGGAGAAGCAGGGGCCTACTACGAGCAGTACTTC
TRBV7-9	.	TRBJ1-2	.	CASTGGEGYTF	TGTGCCAGCACCGGCGGGGAAGGCTACACCTTC
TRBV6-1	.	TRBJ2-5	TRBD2	CASTGLAGGETQYF	TGTGCCAGCACCGGACTAGCGGGAGGGGAGACCCAGTACTTC
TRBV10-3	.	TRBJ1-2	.	CAISGGPSYGYTF	TGTGCCATCAGTGGGGGACCGTCCTATGGCTACACCTTC
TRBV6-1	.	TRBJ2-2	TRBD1	CASSEVRGQGATGELFF	TGTGCCAGCAGTGAAGTAAGAGGACAGGGGGCGACCGGGGAGCTGTTTTTT
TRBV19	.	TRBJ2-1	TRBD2	CASSSGRALIEQFF	TGTGCCAGTTCTAGCGGGAGGGCCCTCATCGAGCAGTTCTTC
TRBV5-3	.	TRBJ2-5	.	CASSPWTVQETQYF	TGTGCCAGCAGCCCTTGGACAGTCCAAGAGACCCAGTACTTC
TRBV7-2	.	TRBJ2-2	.	CASSFVTNTGELFF	TGTGCCAGCAGCTTCGTGACGAACACCGGGGAGCTGTTTTTT
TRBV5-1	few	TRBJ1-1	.	CASSATGTGTEAFF	TGCGCCAGCAGCGCAACAGGGACCGGCACTGAAGCTTTCTTT
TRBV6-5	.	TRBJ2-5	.	CASSPGRLQETQYF	TGTGCCAGCAGCCCAGGACGGCTCCAAGAGACCCAGTACTTC
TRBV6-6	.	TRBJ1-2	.	CAIWDALNYGYTF	TGTGCCATCTGGGACGCCCTTAACTATGGCTACACCTTC
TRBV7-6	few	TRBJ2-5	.	CASSSQETQYF	TGTGCCAGCAGCTCACAAGAGACCCAGTACTTC
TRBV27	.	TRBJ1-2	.	CASSLFSADRRGYTF	TGTGCCAGCAGTTTATTTTCGGCCGACCGGCGGGGCTACACCTTC
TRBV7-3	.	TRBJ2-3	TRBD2	CASSLGLAEITDTQYF	TGTGCCAGCAGCTTAGGACTAGCGGAAATCACAGATACGCAGTATTTT
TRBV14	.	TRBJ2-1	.	CASGMGSSYNEQFF	TGTGCCTCCGGGATGGGGAGCTCCTACAATGAGCAGTTCTTC
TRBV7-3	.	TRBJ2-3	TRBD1	CASSFSSGTGGTDTQYF	TGTGCCAGCAGCTTCTCGTCGGGGACAGGGGGCACAGATACGCAGTATTTT
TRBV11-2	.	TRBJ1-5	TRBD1	CASSSQGGSNQPQHF	TGTGCCAGCAGCTCACAGGGGGGTAGCAATCAGCCCCAGCATTTT
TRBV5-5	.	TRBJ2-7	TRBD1	CASSLAPGQGAYEQYF	TGTGCCAGCAGCTTGGCCCCGGGACAGGGAGCCTACGAGCAGTACTTC
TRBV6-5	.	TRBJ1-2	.	CASSYGRGETYGYTF	TGTGCCAGCAGTTACGGCCGGGGCGAAACTTATGGCTACACCTTC
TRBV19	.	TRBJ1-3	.	CASSRHSPGNTIYF	TGTGCCAGTAGCAGACATAGTCCTGGAAACACCATATATTTT
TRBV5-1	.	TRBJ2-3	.	CASSLDSARTDTQYF	TGCGCCAGCAGCTTGGACAGCGCGAGAACAGATACGCAGTATTTT
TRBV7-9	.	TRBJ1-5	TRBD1	CASSPTGLSNQPQHF	TGTGCCAGCAGCCCGACAGGGTTGAGCAATCAGCCCCAGCATTTT
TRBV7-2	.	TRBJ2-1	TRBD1	CASSRQGAIYNEQFF	TGTGCCAGCAGCCGTCAGGGGGCTATTTACAATGAGCAGTTCTTC
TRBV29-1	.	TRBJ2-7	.	CSFRKGSSYEQYF	TGCAGCTTTAGAAAGGGAAGCTCCTACGAGCAGTACTTC
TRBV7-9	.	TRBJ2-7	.	CASSTGVGAYEQYF	TGTGCCAGCAGCACCGGGGTAGGGGCCTACGAGCAGTACTTC
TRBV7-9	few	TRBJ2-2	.	CASSLGANTGELFF	TGTGCCAGCAGCTTAGGAGCGAACACCGGGGAGCTGTTTTTT